The 13 T cell receptor beta chains below all came from one sample that was sequenced in a study of blood T cell repertoires in COVID-19. TCRdb keeps only in-frame clones here, not all; method: immunoSEQ multiplex PCR. The sample comprises hundreds of thousands of clones, about nine tenths of which are singletons, and approximately 1.7% rests with the top ten. The sequenced sample was PBMCs or T cells enriched from blood (not recorded which). The receptors originated from a man in his forties who had recovered from COVID-19.

The CDR3 nucleotides read TGCGCCAGCAGTCAAATTACGAGGTCCGGGACAGATAATTCACCCCTCCACTTT. Translation gives CASSQITRSGTDNSPLHF. V usage is TRBV23-1 and J usage is TRBJ1-6, with 7 nucleotides matching TRBD1. TRBV23-1 is treated as an ORF (open reading frame) with a function not yet certain. Unmatched junction bases numbered 12, after V lost 2 bases and J lost 5 bases. The CDR3 has 18 residues.

CDR3 region: CASSQGSFTEAFF. The CDR3 DNA reads as TGTGCCAGCAGCCAGGGGAGTTTCACTGAAGCTTTCTTT. The V and J genes are TRBV3-1 (or the pseudogene TRBV3-2) and TRBJ1-1, with D unclear. V shed 3 bases and J shed 4 bases, with 9 bases lying between them. CDR3 size: 13 residues. Germline V gene lookup returns CDR1 LGHDT and CDR2 YNNKEL (reference sequence).

This clone has a handful of counts. This chain links TRBV3-1 (or the pseudogene TRBV3-2) with TRBJ1-2, with 12 bases matching TRBD1. CDR1 and CDR2 (germline): LGHDT, YNNKEL (reference sequence). This CDR3 is 16 amino acids long. The V and J ends lost 3 bases and 12 bases, in that order; junction bases with no gene match: 14. In DNA, the CDR3 is TGTGCCAGCAGCCAGGCCGGGTTACTAGGGACAGGGGGCGACACCTTC. Amino acids: CASSQAGLLGTGGDTF.

The chain employs TRBV7-9 and TRBJ1-1, with TRBD1 matching over 9 bases. V shed 4 bases and J 4 bases; nucleotides not matched to a gene: 4. Looked up from germline, CDR1 is SEHNR and CDR2 is FQNEAQ (reference sequence). CDR3 length equals 14 residues. CDR3 sequence: CASSWTGETTEAFF. CDR3 DNA: TGTGCCAGCAGCTGGACAGGGGAGACCACTGAAGCTTTCTTT.

This clone has just a few counts. This chain connects TRBV18 to TRBJ1-6; D is possibly TRBD1 (5 bases). The CDR3 is 14 residues long. Trimming removed 0 bases from V and 18 bases from J, with 18 bases in between. The germline CDR1 and CDR2 sequences are KGHSH and LQKENI. CDR3 amino acids: CASSPPSGPQQYHF. CDR3 nucleotide sequence: TGTGCCAGCTCACCACCGTCAGGGCCTCAACAATACCACTTT.

The rearrangement uses TRBV3-1 (or the pseudogene TRBV3-2) and TRBJ2-1; 12 bases line up with TRBD2. The CDR3 is 19 amino acids. Germline CDR1 reads LGHDT; CDR2 reads YNNKEL (reference sequence). Losses at the gene ends were 1 base for V and 7 bases for J; bases not matched to a gene: 14. CDR3 region: CASSQGLAGGPRWGNEQFF. CDR3 coding DNA: TGTGCCAGCAGCCAAGGGCTAGCGGGGGGGCCTAGGTGGGGTAATGAGCAGTTCTTC.

The rearrangement joins TRBV25-1 to TRBJ1-5; D is ambiguous. V was shortened by 3 bases and J by 4 bases, with 7 bases between the two germline ends. Germline assignment: CDR1 MGHDK and CDR2 SYGVNS. CDR3 length: 13 residues. CDR3 in amino acids: CASSDRLNQPQHF. CDR3 coding DNA: TGTGCCAGCAGTGACCGGTTAAATCAGCCCCAGCATTTT.

This chain joins TRBV5-8 and TRBJ2-3; 10 bases align to TRBD1. The V gene's germline CDR1 is SGHTS and CDR2 YDEGEE. V lost 2 bases and J lost 4; bases outside the gene matches: 7. This CDR3 has 16 amino acids. CDR3 residues: CASSLAVTGGPDTQYF. CDR3 in DNA: TGTGCCAGCAGCTTAGCGGTGACAGGGGGCCCAGATACGCAGTATTTT.

The gene calls are TRBV5-6 and TRBJ1-1, with TRBD1 as a possible D gene (5 bases). CDR1 SGHDT and CDR2 YYEEEE come from the germline V gene. This CDR3 comprises 14 residues. Trimming removed 5 bases at V and 1 base at J, with 12 bases between. The CDR3, as DNA: TGTGCCAGCAGGAGGGTCGGGGGGAACACTGAAGCTTTCTTT. Protein product: CASRRVGGNTEAFF.

V and J are TRBV5-1 and TRBJ2-3; D gene ambiguous. The CDR3 contains 15 residues. Trimming pared 0 bases from V and 2 bases from J, leaving 10 bases between. From germline, CDR1 is SGHRS and CDR2 YFSETQ. CDR3 in DNA: TGCGCCAGCAGCTTGGGGTACAGTACCACAGATACGCAGTATTTT. Its protein is CASSLGYSTTDTQYF.

This rearrangement joins TRBV7-8 to TRBJ1-4, with a tentative D call TRBD1 (5 bases). CDR1 and CDR2 from the germline V gene are SGHVS and FQNEAQ. There are 15 residues in the CDR3. The V gene lost 2 bases and the J gene lost 7 bases, with 14 bases spanning the gap. CDR3 amino acids: CASSLKGNPVEKLFF. The CDR3 DNA reads TGTGCCAGCAGCTTAAAGGGGAATCCGGTTGAAAAACTGTTTTTT.

The J gene is TRBJ2-5, the V gene TRBV28, with D possibly being TRBD1 (5 bases). Germline-derived CDR1 and CDR2 are MDHEN and SYDVKM. The CDR3 length is 14 residues. The ends were cut back, 5 bases at V and 1 base at J, with 11 bases in the middle. The CDR3 loop is CASSPPTVQETQYF. The CDR3 DNA sequence: TGTGCCAGCAGTCCCCCGACAGTCCAAGAGACCCAGTACTTC.

For the CDR3, the DNA is TGTGCCTGGAGCGCTTTATACTACGGACAGAAAGGGAATTCACCCCTCCACTTT. Amino acid sequence: CAWSALYYGQKGNSPLHF. The genes are TRBV30 and TRBJ1-6, with a tentative D call TRBD1 (6 bases). Germline V gene sequence: CDR1 GTSNPN, CDR2 SVGIG (reference sequence). The CDR3 extends over 18 amino acids. Trimming took off 3 bases at V and 7 bases at J, with 25 bases between the two ends.